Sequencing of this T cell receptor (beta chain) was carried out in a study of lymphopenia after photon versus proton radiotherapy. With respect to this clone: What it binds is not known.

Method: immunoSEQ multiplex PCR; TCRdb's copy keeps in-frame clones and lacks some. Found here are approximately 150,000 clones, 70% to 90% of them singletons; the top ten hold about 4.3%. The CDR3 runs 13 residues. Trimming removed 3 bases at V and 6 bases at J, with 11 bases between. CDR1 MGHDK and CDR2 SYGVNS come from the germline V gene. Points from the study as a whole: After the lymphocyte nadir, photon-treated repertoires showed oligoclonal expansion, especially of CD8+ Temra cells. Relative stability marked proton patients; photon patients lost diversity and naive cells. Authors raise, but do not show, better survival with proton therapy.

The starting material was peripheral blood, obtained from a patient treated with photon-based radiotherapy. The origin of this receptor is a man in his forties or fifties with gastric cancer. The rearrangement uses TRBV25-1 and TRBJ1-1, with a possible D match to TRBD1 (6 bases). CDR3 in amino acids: CASSDTGRAEAFF. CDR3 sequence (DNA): TGTGCCAGCAGTGACACAGGGAGGGCTGAAGCTTTCTTT. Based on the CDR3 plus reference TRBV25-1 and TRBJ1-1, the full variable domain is EADIYQTPRYLVIGTGKKITLECSQTMGHDKMYWYQQDPGMELHLIHYSYGVNSTEKGDLSSESTVSRIRTEHFPLTLESARPSHTSQYLCASSDTGRAEAFFGQGTRLTVV.